Sequencing of this T cell receptor beta chain was carried out in a study of Ad26.COV2.S vaccination and SARS-CoV-2 variants (dated by TCRdb to the early 2020s). Study-wide context: Donors in the vaccine arm were drawn from COV1001, a phase I-IIa trial of Ad26.COV2.S in healthy adults that was multicentre, randomized, double-blind and placebo-controlled. Dosing of Ad26.COV2.S was intramuscular, at either 5x10^10 or 1x10^11 viral particles, delivered as one shot or as two shots spaced 56 days apart. TCRbeta repertoire sequencing was used to assess the specificity and breadth of SARS-CoV-2-reactive T cell receptors after Ad26.COV2.S vaccination. A total of approximately 32 samples were included in the TCR-sequenced set, comprising around 20 Ad26.COV2.S vaccine recipients, 5 placebo recipients and 8 SARS-CoV-2 convalescent individuals. Trial participants were randomized into five groups of five: low-dose or high-dose Ad26.COV2.S given once or twice, or placebo on both occasions. Throughout the experiments and outcome assessment, investigators stayed blinded to trial group allocation.

The immunoSEQ Assay was used to sequence TCRbeta CDR3 regions. After extraction, genomic DNA underwent amplification by bias-controlled multiplex PCR, followed by high-throughput sequencing. The original pipeline was this. Collapsing and filtering of sequences were performed to quantify the absolute abundance of each unique TCRbeta CDR3 region. T cell fraction was estimated by normalization of TCRbeta template counts to usable DNA, with usable DNA being measured through amplification of reference genes present in all nucleated cells. Repertoire TCRs were annotated as SARS-CoV-2-specific by exact matching of V gene, CDR3 amino acid sequence and J gene to a known reactive TCR set. The reference SARS-CoV-2 TCR set came from MIRA and was filtered for enrichment in COVID-19-positive ImmuneCODE repertoires, removing public or cross-reactive TCRs. Using the MIRA antigens, annotated TCRs were further analysed by specific ORF or by position within an ORF. Depth was the summed frequency of annotated unique rearrangements, while breadth was defined as annotated unique rearrangements over total unique productive rearrangements. TCR breadth was compared between groups using two-sided Wilcoxon rank-sum tests. This immuneACCESS table, as held by TCRdb, lists in-frame sequences with V and J called but not all clones. Of the missing ones, under half trace to an unresolved V gene in checked studies; the others have no known cause. Clone size and V and J calls were adopted from that table, with D and trimming inferred from the DNA. In this sample the table shows about 680,000 clones, approximately 88% of which occur a single time. Clones ranked in the top ten supply about 1.5% of the sample.

The treatment or condition label of this sample denotes: roughly 19 received Ad26.COV2.S at low or high dose, single or two shots; 5 received placebo; per-sample allocation not given. Repertoires of vaccine and placebo recipients were sequenced from samples collected on day 63 after the first injection. Between 29 July and 7 August 2020, Cohort 1b enrolled some 25 adults aged 18-55 years at one site in Boston, USA. Ad26.COV2.S was a replication-incompetent adenovirus type 26 vector that expressed a prefusion-stabilized SARS-CoV-2 spike protein derived from the original Wuhan strain. This clone was detected once. It has no known antigen specificity. No base qualities exist here, and no much larger clone lies one base off it. What the authors observed across the whole study: The study was not powered for comparison of responses between vaccine doses or regimens. Non-spike TCR breadth was comparable between vaccine and placebo recipients, consistent with the vaccine containing only spike. It was noted by the authors that total T cell responses may have been underestimated by the TCR breadth and depth analyses. After vaccination, substantial breadth of spike-specific CD8+ and CD4+ T cell responses was reported. Compared with placebo recipients, Ad26.COV2.S recipients showed higher spike-specific TCR breadth (P = 0.0014).

The CDR3 holds 15 amino acids from the cysteine to the phenylalanine. Solely the CDR3 DNA is kept, with 45 bases framed from the first base. From V the trimming removes 4 bases and from J it removes 7 bases, while the gene matches leave 10 bases of the junction unaccounted for. Looking up the germline V gene yields CDR1 SGDLS and CDR2 YYNGEE. The V gene is TRBV9 and the J gene is TRBJ1-1, with 10 middle bases fitting TRBD1. The source of this sequence is a person between 18 and 60 years old who received the Ad26.COV2.S COVID-19 vaccine or a placebo. The material was peripheral blood, obtained in a trial of Ad26.COV2.S vaccine versus placebo. The DNA sequence is as follows: TGTGCCAGCAGCCCCCAGGACAGGGGGGAGGGTGAAGCTTTCTTT. Protein translation: CASSPQDRGEGEAFF.